The T cell receptor beta chain under discussion was sequenced for a study of blood T cell repertoires in COVID-19. Repertoires were generated with immunoSEQ multiplex PCR, while TCRdb's copy carries only in-frame clones and drops some. The table lists fewer than 110,000 clones, more than 70% of them singletons, with about 4% in the top ten. CDR3 length equals 13 residues. Germline values: CDR1 MNHEY, CDR2 SVGAGI. V lost 4 bases to trimming and J lost 5 bases; unmatched junction nucleotides: 5. Sequencing used peripheral blood. This clonotype was sampled from a woman aged 55-69 years with acute or convalescent COVID-19. This chain uses TRBV6-5 with TRBJ2-7; 7 nucleotides align to TRBD1. For the CDR3, the DNA is TGTGCCAGCAGTTCCAACAGGGGTGACGAGCAGTACGTC. The encoded protein is CASSSNRGDEQYV.